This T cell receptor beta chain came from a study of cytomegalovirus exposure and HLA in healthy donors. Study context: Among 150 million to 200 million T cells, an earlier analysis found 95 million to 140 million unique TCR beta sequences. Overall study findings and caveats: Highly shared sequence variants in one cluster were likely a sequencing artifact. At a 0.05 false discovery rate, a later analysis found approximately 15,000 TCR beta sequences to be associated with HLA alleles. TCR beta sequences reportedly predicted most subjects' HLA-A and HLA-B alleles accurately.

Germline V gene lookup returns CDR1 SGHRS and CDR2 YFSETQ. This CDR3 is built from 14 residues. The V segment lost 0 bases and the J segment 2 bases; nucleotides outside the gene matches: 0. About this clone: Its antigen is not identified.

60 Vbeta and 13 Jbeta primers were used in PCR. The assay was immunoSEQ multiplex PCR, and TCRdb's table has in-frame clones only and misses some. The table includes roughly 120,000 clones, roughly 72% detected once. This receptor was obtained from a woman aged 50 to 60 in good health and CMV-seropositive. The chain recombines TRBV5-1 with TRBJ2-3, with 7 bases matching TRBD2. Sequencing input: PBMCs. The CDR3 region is CASSLGLATDTQYF. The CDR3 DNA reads TGCGCCAGCAGCTTGGGACTAGCCACAGATACGCAGTATTTT.